This T cell receptor beta chain comes out of a study of T-cell memory formation after mild COVID-19. Background on the study: Across donors, TCR clusters were largely donor specific.

The sample holds a few counts of this clonotype. What it recognizes is unknown. Study outcomes and limitations: Clones contracting across day 15 to 85 had a balanced CD4/CD8 profile; later expanding clones leaned CD4+. Most CD4+ clones that shrank were in CM and EM, while CD8+ ones turned up in EMRA.

Constant-segment primers served in 5'RACE that generated TCR alpha and TCR beta cDNA libraries bearing sample barcodes and UMIs. TCRdb re-called the 5' RACE reads through MiXCR, storing one row per CDR3 protein. This sample has 300,000 to 350,000 distinct CDR3 sequences; roughly a fifth occur once, and the top ten carry 20% to 25%. Sequencing was carried out using PBMCs or a T cell subset sorted from them (not recorded which). This clonotype was obtained from a man aged 18 to 29 who had mild COVID-19 (a few samples of this study predate the infection). Cell type and time point are not known.

The CDR3 reads CASSARQAETQYF. DNA of the CDR3: TGTGCCAGCAGTGCTCGACAGGCCGAGACCCAGTACTTC. The V call is TRBV6-1, the J call TRBJ2-5; tentatively, D is TRBD1 (6 bases). V lost 4 bases to trimming and J lost 5 bases, with 11 bases between them. CDR1 is MNHNS and CDR2 is SASEGT in the germline V gene. The CDR3 consists of 13 residues.